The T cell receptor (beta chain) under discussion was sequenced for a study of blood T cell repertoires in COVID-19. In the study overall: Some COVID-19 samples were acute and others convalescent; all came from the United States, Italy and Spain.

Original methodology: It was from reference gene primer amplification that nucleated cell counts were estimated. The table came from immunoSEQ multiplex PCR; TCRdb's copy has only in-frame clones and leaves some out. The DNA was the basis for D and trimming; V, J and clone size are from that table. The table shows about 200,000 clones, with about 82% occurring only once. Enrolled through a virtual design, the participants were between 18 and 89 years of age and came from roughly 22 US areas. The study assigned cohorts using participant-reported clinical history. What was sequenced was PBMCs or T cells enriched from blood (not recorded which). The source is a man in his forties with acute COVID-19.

The CDR3 here is CASGPGGSTDTQYF. CDR3 in DNA: TGTGCTAGTGGCCCGGGAGGGAGCACAGATACGCAGTATTTT. The rearrangement joins TRBV12-5 to TRBJ2-3, with 8 positions matching TRBD2. Trimming cost V 6 bases and J 0 bases; bases outside gene matches: 2. This CDR3 region has 14 residues. The germline CDR1 and CDR2 sequences are LGHNT and FRNRAP.